Listed below are T cell receptor beta chains from one sample, sequenced in a study of T cells in Graves' hyperthyroidism and ophthalmopathy. TCRdb re-called the multiplex PCR reads through MiXCR, storing one row per CDR3 protein. Of under 350,000 distinct CDR3 sequences in the sample, over 15% were seen once. The sequencing sample was made of blood. The origin of the receptors is a woman aged 45 to 65 with Graves' hyperthyroidism. CDR3s include the opening cysteine and the closing phenylalanine or tryptophan. The order of the fields is J gene, D gene, V gene, clone size, CDR3 DNA, CDR3 protein. The D gene is left open where the match is weak. Clone size is shown for a subset of rows, as once, few, many or a class of expanded clone.

J: TRBJ2-5; D: NA; V: TRBV20-1; size: many; DNA: TGCAGTGCCAGTAGCTTCCTCCAGACCCAGTACTTC; CDR3: CSASSFLQTQYF
J: TRBJ2-1; D: NA; V: TRBV2; size: NA; DNA: TGTGCCAGCACCCAAGGGGGGTCCTACAATGAGCAGTTCTTC; CDR3: CASTQGGSYNEQFF
J: TRBJ2-2; D: NA; V: TRBV5-4; size: NA; DNA: TGTGCCAGCAGCTTGTTCGTCACCGGGGAGCTGTTTTTT; CDR3: CASSLFVTGELFF
J: TRBJ1-2; D: NA; V: TRBV7-9; size: NA; DNA: TGTGCCAGCACCGATGGACATCCAAAACATGGCTACACCTTC; CDR3: CASTDGHPKHGYTF
J: TRBJ1-3; D: NA; V: TRBV2; size: NA; DNA: TGTGCCAGCAGTACCGACGGGTCTGGAAACACCATATATTTT; CDR3: CASSTDGSGNTIYF
J: TRBJ1-2; D: NA; V: TRBV28; size: many; DNA: TGTGCCAGCAGTTTCGGTGCTGGGGGCTACACCTTC; CDR3: CASSFGAGGYTF
J: TRBJ2-3; D: TRBD2; V: TRBV12-3/TRBV12-4; size: NA; DNA: TGTGCCGGCAGTTCGTGGAGGGCAATGAGCGGGAGTAGCACAGATACGCAGTATTTT; CDR3: CAGSSWRAMSGSSTDTQYF
J: TRBJ1-5; D: NA; V: TRBV19; size: NA; DNA: TGTGCCAGTAGTATCGTAGGGGGGGCAAGTCAGCCCCAGCATTTT; CDR3: CASSIVGGASQPQHF
J: TRBJ1-2; D: TRBD1; V: TRBV5-1; size: many; DNA: TGCGCCAGCAGCTTGGAACAGGGGGCCGGGTTACGTGGCTACACCTTC; CDR3: CASSLEQGAGLRGYTF
J: TRBJ2-5; D: TRBD2; V: TRBV5-1; size: NA; DNA: TGCGCCAGCAGCCCCAGGACTAGCGGGGGTGATGTGACCCAGTACTTC; CDR3: CASSPRTSGGDVTQYF
J: TRBJ2-1; D: TRBD2; V: TRBV14; size: NA; DNA: TGTGCCAGCAGCCAAGAAAACTTAGCGGGAGGGACGGATGAGCAGTTCTTC; CDR3: CASSQENLAGGTDEQFF
J: TRBJ2-1; D: NA; V: TRBV7-9; size: NA; DNA: TGTGCCAGCAGCTTAGCGGAACAGGGAGACAATGAGCAGTTCTTC; CDR3: CASSLAEQGDNEQFF
J: TRBJ2-1; D: TRBD2; V: TRBV10-3; size: few; DNA: TGTGCCATCAGTGAGTCGAGGAGCGGGGGTACCTACAATGAGCAGTTCTTC; CDR3: CAISESRSGGTYNEQFF
J: TRBJ1-1; D: TRBD1; V: TRBV19; size: few; DNA: TGTGCCAGTAATACCAATACAGGGGTGAACACTGAAGCTTTCTTT; CDR3: CASNTNTGVNTEAFF
J: TRBJ1-1; D: TRBD1; V: TRBV28; size: NA; DNA: TGTGCCAGCAGTACAGGGGGCGGTGACACTGAAGCTTTCTTT; CDR3: CASSTGGGDTEAFF
J: TRBJ2-5; D: NA; V: TRBV6-1; size: NA; DNA: TGTGCCAGCAGGTCAATAGAGACCCAGTACTTC; CDR3: CASRSIETQYF
J: TRBJ1-2; D: NA; V: TRBV13; size: many; DNA: TGTGCCAGCAGCGATGGGGGCCGGGACTATGGCTACACCTTC; CDR3: CASSDGGRDYGYTF
J: TRBJ2-7; D: NA; V: TRBV28; size: few; DNA: TGTGCCAGCAGAACGACTGCCAATCTCGAGCAGTACTTC; CDR3: CASRTTANLEQYF
J: TRBJ1-4; D: TRBD1; V: TRBV12-3/TRBV12-4; size: NA; DNA: TGTGCCAGCAGCACGACAGGGGCCCATGAAAAACTGTTTTTT; CDR3: CASSTTGAHEKLFF
J: TRBJ1-2; D: NA; V: TRBV2; size: few; DNA: TGTGCCAGCAGTGTGGGGGTCGCTGGCTACACCTTC; CDR3: CASSVGVAGYTF
J: TRBJ1-2; D: NA; V: TRBV7-9; size: NA; DNA: TGTGCCAGCAGCTCGCCCGACAGAGCTAACTATGGCTACACCTTC; CDR3: CASSSPDRANYGYTF
J: TRBJ1-1; D: NA; V: TRBV7-2; size: many; DNA: TGTGCCAGCAGCATGGAGGGGCAAGGACTCACTGAAGCTTTCTTT; CDR3: CASSMEGQGLTEAFF
J: TRBJ1-1; D: TRBD1; V: TRBV5-6; size: few; DNA: TGTGCCAGCAGCTTGGCCGCGGGACAGGGAATGAACACTGAAGCTTTCTTT; CDR3: CASSLAAGQGMNTEAFF
J: TRBJ2-3; D: TRBD2; V: TRBV24-1; size: many; DNA: TGTGCCACCAGTGCCACGACTAGCGGGAGGGGAGATACGCAGTATTTT; CDR3: CATSATTSGRGDTQYF
J: TRBJ1-4; D: NA; V: TRBV6-2/TRBV6-3; size: NA; DNA: TGTGCCAGCAGTTACTCGCGGGGGGCTTCAGATGAAAAACTGTTTTTT; CDR3: CASSYSRGASDEKLFF
J: TRBJ2-2; D: TRBD2; V: TRBV27; size: NA; DNA: TGTGCCAGCAGTAGGCCCCGGGGGGGCGCGAACACCGGGGAGCTGTTTTTT; CDR3: CASSRPRGGANTGELFF
J: TRBJ1-6; D: TRBD1; V: TRBV6-5; size: few; DNA: TGTGCCAGCAGTTACGGGACAGCCATATCCCACTCCTATAATTCACCCCTCCACTTT; CDR3: CASSYGTAISHSYNSPLHF
J: TRBJ1-4; D: TRBD1; V: TRBV9; size: NA; DNA: TGTGCCAGCAGCATAGATCCCGTGACAGGGACTAATGAAAAACTGTTTTTT; CDR3: CASSIDPVTGTNEKLFF
J: TRBJ2-2; D: TRBD2; V: TRBV5-5; size: once; DNA: TGTGCCAGCAGTTATAGCGGGGGGGCCGACACCGGGGAGCTGTTTTTT; CDR3: CASSYSGGADTGELFF
J: TRBJ1-2; D: NA; V: TRBV5-5; size: NA; DNA: TGTGCCAGCAGCTCCCCCCGGGGGGACGGCTACACCTTC; CDR3: CASSSPRGDGYTF
J: TRBJ2-5; D: TRBD1; V: TRBV3-1; size: NA; DNA: TGTGCCAGCAGCCCGCGACAGGGCGGCCAAGAGACCCAGTACTTC; CDR3: CASSPRQGGQETQYF
J: TRBJ1-1; D: NA; V: TRBV28; size: NA; DNA: TGTGCCAGCACCTCTTTGGTGGGCACTGAAGCTTTCTTT; CDR3: CASTSLVGTEAFF
J: TRBJ1-5; D: NA; V: TRBV5-1; size: once; DNA: TGCGCCAGCGGTACAGGTTTTAGCAATCAGCCCCAGCATTTT; CDR3: CASGTGFSNQPQHF
J: TRBJ2-1; D: NA; V: TRBV5-1; size: many; DNA: TGCGCCAGCAGCTTGGGCCTCGGGCCAAATGAGCAGTTCTTC; CDR3: CASSLGLGPNEQFF
J: TRBJ2-3; D: NA; V: TRBV10-2; size: many; DNA: TGCGCCAGCAGTGACATGGGGGCAGATACGCAGTATTTT; CDR3: CASSDMGADTQYF
J: TRBJ1-4; D: NA; V: TRBV30; size: many; DNA: TGTGCCTGGGCCGGGGAAAAACTGTTTTTT; CDR3: CAWAGEKLFF
J: TRBJ1-4; D: TRBD1; V: TRBV3-1; size: NA; DNA: TGTGCCAGCAGCCATTCGGACAGGGGGCACGGTGAAAAACTGTTTTTT; CDR3: CASSHSDRGHGEKLFF
J: TRBJ2-7; D: NA; V: TRBV5-1; size: few; DNA: TGCGCCAGCACCCAGGACACTGCCTCCTACGAGCAGTACTTC; CDR3: CASTQDTASYEQYF
J: TRBJ2-7; D: NA; V: TRBV6-5; size: NA; DNA: TGTGCCAGCAGTTATAACCCTGCCTACGAGCAGTACTTC; CDR3: CASSYNPAYEQYF
J: TRBJ1-2; D: NA; V: TRBV12-3/TRBV12-4; size: many; DNA: TGTGCCAGCAGTTTGGACGCTTACTATGGCTACACCTTC; CDR3: CASSLDAYYGYTF
J: TRBJ1-1; D: NA; V: TRBV18; size: many; DNA: TGTGCCAGCTCACCACCGGGAGGCCATCGCTCCCCTTTCTTT; CDR3: CASSPPGGHRSPFF
J: TRBJ2-1; D: NA; V: TRBV11-2; size: NA; DNA: TGTGCCAGCAGCCCGGGGGAGACCCACAATGAGCAGTTCTTC; CDR3: CASSPGETHNEQFF
J: TRBJ1-6; D: NA; V: TRBV7-6; size: many; DNA: TGTGCCAGCAGCTCAACCGCCGGGGAACCCCTCCACTTT; CDR3: CASSSTAGEPLHF
J: TRBJ1-1; D: NA; V: TRBV24-1; size: NA; DNA: TGTGCCACCAGTGAGGGTAGGGCTATGAACACTGAAGCTTTCTTT; CDR3: CATSEGRAMNTEAFF
J: TRBJ1-2; D: NA; V: TRBV5-1; size: NA; DNA: TGCGCCAGCAGCTTGGAAGTGGGACCCTACTATGGCTACACCTTC; CDR3: CASSLEVGPYYGYTF